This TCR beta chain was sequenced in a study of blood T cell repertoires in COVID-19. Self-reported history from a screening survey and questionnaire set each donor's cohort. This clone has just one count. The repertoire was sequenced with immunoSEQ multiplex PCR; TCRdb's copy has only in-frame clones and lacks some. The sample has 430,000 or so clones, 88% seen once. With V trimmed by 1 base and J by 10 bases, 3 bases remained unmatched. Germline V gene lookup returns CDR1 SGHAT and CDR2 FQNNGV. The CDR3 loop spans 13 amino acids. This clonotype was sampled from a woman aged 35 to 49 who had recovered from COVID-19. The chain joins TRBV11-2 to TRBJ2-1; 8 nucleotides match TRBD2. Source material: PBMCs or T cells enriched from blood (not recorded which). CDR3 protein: CASSLAGGLEQFF. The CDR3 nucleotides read TGTGCCAGCAGCTTAGCGGGAGGGCTAGAGCAGTTCTTC.